The clone carrying this T cell receptor (beta chain) appeared many times. CDR3 size: 12 residues. V was shortened by 4 bases and J by 4 bases, with 5 bases between the two germline ends. CDR1 and CDR2 (germline): ENHRY, SYGVKD. The sample comes from a study of identical twins. Each CDR3 protein is one row after TCRdb ran MiXCR on the 5' RACE reads. The table records hundreds of thousands of distinct CDR3 sequences, over 5% of them present only once. The sequence was collected from a man aged 18 to 29 in good health. V usage is TRBV10-3 and J usage is TRBJ2-1, with D uncertain. Specimen: naive T cells sorted from blood. CDR3: CAISGGYNEQFF. CDR3 DNA: TGTGCCATCAGTGGCGGTTACAATGAGCAGTTCTTC.